This paragraph reports one T cell receptor (beta chain). These data are taken from a study of blood T cell repertoires in COVID-19. As for the study in general: Spain, Italy and the United States supplied samples that represented acute and convalescent COVID-19. T cells, B-cell-depleted T cells, or PBMCs supplied cDNA or gDNA.

Per the authors' pipeline: Estimation of nucleated cell counts was performed using reference gene primer amplification. Using immunoSEQ multiplex PCR, the repertoire was profiled, and TCRdb retains in-frame clones only, with some absent. D and trimming come from the DNA, and the V and J calls and clone size come from that table. The repertoire includes roughly 30,000 clones, about 85% of them detected once, and 9% to 9.5% sits in the top ten. Germline V lookup: CDR1 LGHNA, CDR2 YNFKEQ. Trimming stripped 5 bases from V and 0 bases from J, with 20 bases between. The CDR3 contains 18 residues. The chain uses TRBV4-2 and TRBJ2-1; weak D call: TRBD2 (6 bases). The material sequenced was peripheral blood. The TCR comes from a human donor in a cohort sampled during active COVID-19. The CDR3 is CASSSNGDGGNSYNEQFF. CDR3 coding DNA: TGTGCCAGCAGCAGCAACGGGGACGGCGGGAACTCCTACAATGAGCAGTTCTTC.